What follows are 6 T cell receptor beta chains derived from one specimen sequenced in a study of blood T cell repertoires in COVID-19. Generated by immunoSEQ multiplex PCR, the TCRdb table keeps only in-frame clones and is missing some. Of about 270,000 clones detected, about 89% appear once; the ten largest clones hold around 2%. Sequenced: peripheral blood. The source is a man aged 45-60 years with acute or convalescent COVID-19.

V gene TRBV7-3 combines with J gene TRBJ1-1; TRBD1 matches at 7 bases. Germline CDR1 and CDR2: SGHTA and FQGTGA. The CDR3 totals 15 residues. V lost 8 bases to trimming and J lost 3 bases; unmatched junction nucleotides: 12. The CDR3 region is CASRLFDREDTEAFF. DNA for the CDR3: TGTGCCAGCCGCCTCTTCGACAGGGAGGACACTGAAGCTTTCTTT.

CDR3 DNA: TGTGCCAGCAGCACCAGGGATTCACCCCTCCACTTT. This codes for CASSTRDSPLHF. The V call is TRBV5-5, the J call TRBJ1-6, with D tentatively TRBD1 (5 bases). CDR3 length: 12 amino acids. Germline-derived CDR1 and CDR2 are SGHKS and YYEKEE (reference sequence). The V end was cut by 4 bases, the J end by 8 bases, with 7 bases between.

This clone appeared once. The CDR3 DNA reads as TGTGCCAGTAGTACCGAGGACATCCCCGGCGATACGCAGTATTTT. Translating it yields CASSTEDIPGDTQYF. This chain connects TRBV19 to TRBJ2-3; D is possibly TRBD1 (5 bases). Germline V gene data show CDR1 as LNHDA and CDR2 as SQIVND (reference sequence). V was pared by 4 bases and J by 6 bases, with 17 bases between. The CDR3 is 15 amino acids.

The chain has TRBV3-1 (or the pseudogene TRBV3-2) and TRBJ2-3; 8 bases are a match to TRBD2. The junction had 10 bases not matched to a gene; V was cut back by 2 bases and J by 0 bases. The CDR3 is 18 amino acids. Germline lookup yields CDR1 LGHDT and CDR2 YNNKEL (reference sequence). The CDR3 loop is CASSQYWAGGLSTDTQYF. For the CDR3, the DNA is TGTGCCAGCAGCCAATACTGGGCGGGGGGATTGAGCACAGATACGCAGTATTTT.

In nucleotides, the CDR3 is TGTGCCTGGAGTGTACAGGGAACAGGGGCTGTGAGTGGCTACACCTTC. Amino acid sequence: CAWSVQGTGAVSGYTF. The J gene is TRBJ1-2, the V gene TRBV30; TRBD1 matches at 7 bases. V dropped 0 bases and J dropped 7; count of bases not matched to a gene: 14. Germline V gene lookup returns CDR1 GTSNPN and CDR2 SVGIG (reference sequence). CDR3 size: 16 residues.

CDR3 coding DNA: TGCGCCAGCAGCTTGGCTGGACTAAGCTACGAGCAGTACTTC. It translates to CASSLAGLSYEQYF. The chain combines TRBV5-1 with TRBJ2-7, with D perhaps TRBD2 (6 bases). CDR3 size: 14 residues. Germline CDR1 reads SGHRS; CDR2 reads YFSETQ. The ends were cut back, 0 bases at V and 3 bases at J, with 10 bases in the middle.